This TCR beta chain was recorded in a study of metastatic and nonmetastatic thyroid tumors (TCRdb year 2020). About the full investigation: Repertoires were compared across peripheral blood and tumor or nodule tissue samples from malignant and benign thyroid patients.

This clone was observed many times. No antigen is known for it. Base qualities are not recorded, but no much larger clone differs from it by a single base. CDR3 length: 20 amino acids, cysteine to phenylalanine. Just CDR3 DNA is preserved here, 60 bases in frame from base 1. V has 3 bases trimmed and J has 2 bases trimmed; junction bases matching no gene number 15. CDR1 MNHEY and CDR2 SMNVEV were looked up in the germline V gene (reference sequence). The method was PCR. Reads for this sample came from an Illumina HiSeq 4000. The TCR beta-chain CDR3 region of each patient was profiled by high-throughput sequencing. Processing in the source paper ran as follows. Drawing on CDR3 differences between clinicopathological groups, the researchers built a classifier meant to tell apart patients with distant-metastatic papillary thyroid cancer. To measure repertoire diversity the researchers used the Shannon index, while the Morisita-Horn index served to gauge how similar the tumor and blood repertoires were. Using fastp trimming at Q25 and MiXCR clonotype assembly, TCRdb reanalyzed the public sequencing data and kept in-frame beta chains. The V and J calls and clone size come from TCRdb's table, not from the authors' own analysis. For this sample the table gives about 42,000 clones, of which about an eighth were detected only once. The leading ten clones occupy approximately 8.8% of the sample.

None of the patients had been given any treatment before thyroid surgery. Using T-cell receptor beta sequencing, the study looked back at clinical samples from patients collected from about 2011 to 2018. General study outcomes and caveats: TCR beta diversity was reported as significantly higher in malignant tumors than in benign nodules, in both blood and tumor samples.

This chain joins TRBV27 to TRBJ2-1; 11 bases in the junction line up with TRBD2. The sequence derives from a male donor with papillary thyroid cancer or a benign thyroid nodule (not recorded which). Some clones in this sample may be carry-over from other donors' samples. Sequencing was performed on blood. The DNA sequence is as follows: TGTGCCAGCAGTTTCGGGGATGGACTAGCGGGTCAACCCACCTACAATGAGCAGTTCTTC. This sequence encodes CASSFGDGLAGQPTYNEQFF.